This TCR beta chain stems from a study of T cell changes during pregnancy in multiple sclerosis. Profiled with immunoSEQ multiplex PCR; TCRdb holds only in-frame clones, not every one. The sample holds fewer than 35,000 clones, about 92% seen once. CDR3 length: 14 amino acids. The germline V gene encodes CDR1 SGHAT and CDR2 FQNNGV. The ends were cut back, 4 bases at V and 3 bases at J, with 9 bases in the middle. This clone was seen only a few times. Material: CD4+ T cells from peripheral blood mononuclear cells, obtained after pregnancy. This rearrangement joins TRBV11-2 to TRBJ2-2; D is undetermined. The TCR sequence derives from a female donor with multiple sclerosis, enrolled in a pregnancy study. CDR3 sequence (DNA): TGTGCCAGCAGCTCCCAACTTGACACCGGGGAGCTGTTTTTT. Amino acids: CASSSQLDTGELFF.